The 26 T cell receptor beta chains below come from one sample, sequenced in a study of radiation and T cells in renal cell carcinoma. The time point is: baseline pretreatment blood. Documented treatment: 15 Gy SBRT to primary tumor, nephrectomy 4 weeks later. Measured with immunoSEQ multiplex PCR; TCRdb has only the in-frame clones, and not every one. The repertoire holds some 100,000 clones, 65% to 85% seen once, with approximately 6.4% in the top ten. The material was blood, obtained from a patient whose treatment included radiotherapy and nephrectomy. The receptor source for this set is a man aged 55 to 69 with renal cell carcinoma.

The genes are TRBV5-1 and TRBJ2-2; the match to TRBD1 covers 9 bases. With 5 bases clipped from V and 4 bases from J, the junction kept 6 bases outside the gene matches. The V gene's germline CDR1 is SGHRS and CDR2 YFSETQ. This CDR3 region has 15 residues. This CDR3 reads CASRLRQGVTGELFF. The CDR3 nucleotides read TGCGCCAGCAGGTTACGACAGGGGGTCACCGGGGAGCTGTTTTTT. Together with reference TRBV5-1 and TRBJ2-2, the CDR3 gives the full variable domain: KAGVTQTPRYLIKTRGQQVTLSCSPISGHRSVSWYQQTPGQGLQFLFEYFSETQRNKGNFPGRFSGRQFSNSRSEMNVSTLELGDSALYLCASRLRQGVTGELFFGEGSRLTVL.

The chain combines TRBV28 with TRBJ2-1; D remains unclear. The germline gives CDR1 MDHEN, CDR2 SYDVKM. V dropped 4 bases and J dropped 0 bases, with 7 bases sitting between them. The CDR3 has 14 amino acids. The CDR3 region is CASSSSFSYNEQFF. The CDR3, as DNA: TGTGCCAGCAGTTCCTCTTTCTCCTACAATGAGCAGTTCTTC.

This chain links TRBV7-8 with TRBJ2-2; TRBD2 aligns across 10 bases. From germline, CDR1 is SGHVS and CDR2 FQNEAQ. This CDR3 is built from 20 residues. With 0 bases clipped from V and 1 base from J, the junction kept 11 bases outside the gene matches. The CDR3 is CASSLAGGAGLAENTGELFF. The CDR3 DNA sequence: TGTGCCAGCAGCTTAGCAGGCGGTGCCGGACTAGCGGAGAACACCGGGGAGCTGTTTTTT.

The rearrangement joins TRBV7-2 to TRBJ2-5; D is perhaps TRBD1 or TRBD2 (5 bases each). The CDR3 length is 15 residues. Trimming left V 3 bases short and J 4 bases short, with 15 bases between. Germline CDR1 is SGHTA and CDR2 is FQGNSA. CDR3: CASSLEAGIGETQYF. CDR3 coding DNA: TGTGCCAGCAGCTTGGAGGCAGGGATCGGAGAGACCCAGTACTTC.

The chain links TRBV5-1 to TRBJ2-7, with D perhaps TRBD1 (5 bases). Trimming pared 0 bases from V and 4 bases from J, leaving 11 bases between. This CDR3 is built from 14 residues. Germline values: CDR1 SGHRS, CDR2 YFSETQ. The CDR3 coding sequence is TGCGCCAGCAGCTTGGGGGGCGACGGGTACGAGCAGTACTTC. Translated: CASSLGGDGYEQYF. Variable domain in full (rest from reference TRBV5-1 and TRBJ2-7): KAGVTQTPRYLIKTRGQQVTLSCSPISGHRSVSWYQQTPGQGLQFLFEYFSETQRNKGNFPGRFSGRQFSNSRSEMNVSTLELGDSALYLCASSLGGDGYEQYFGPGTRLTVT.

The V gene is TRBV5-1, the J gene TRBJ1-1, with D unclear. The germline CDR1 and CDR2 sequences are SGHRS and YFSETQ. The germline V and J ends were trimmed by 2 bases and 0 bases, with 5 bases remaining between them. This CDR3 region has 13 residues. The CDR3 nucleotides read TGCGCCAGCAGCTTCCAAGTGAACACTGAAGCTTTCTTT. It translates to CASSFQVNTEAFF.

This clone was recorded at least ten times. The rearrangement uses TRBV19 and TRBJ1-3; a weak D match, TRBD1 (5 bases). Between the trimmed V and J ends, which lost 7 bases and 2 bases, there was a span of 12 bases. CDR1 LNHDA and CDR2 SQIVND come from the germline V gene (reference sequence). The CDR3 loop spans 14 amino acids. The CDR3 nucleotides read TGTGCCAGTATTCAAGCGGGGGCTGGAAACACCATATATTTT. Protein sequence: CASIQAGAGNTIYF.

The chain employs TRBV5-1 and TRBJ2-1; 11 bases are shared with TRBD2. V gave up 5 bases and J gave up 4 bases; unmatched junction bases: 5. CDR3 size: 15 residues. Germline loops: CDR1 SGHRS, CDR2 YFSETQ. The CDR3, as DNA: TGCGCCAGCAGTGACGGGACTAGCGGTTACAATGAGCAGTTCTTC. The encoded protein is CASSDGTSGYNEQFF.

The table lists this clone with a count of one. The CDR3 DNA sequence: TGCGCCAGCATTAAGGCGGGAGGGCGATACAATGAGCAGTTCTTC. Its translation is CASIKAGGRYNEQFF. The chain has TRBV10-2 and TRBJ2-1; 9 positions match TRBD2. V lost 7 bases, J lost 4 bases, and 8 bases stayed unmatched. The CDR3 covers 15 residues. Germline CDR1 is WSHSY and CDR2 is SAAADI.

V gene TRBV14 combines with J gene TRBJ1-2; TRBD1 is a possible D gene (6 bases). Trimming cost V 0 bases and J 8 bases, with 16 bases left between them. This CDR3 is 15 amino acids long. The V gene's germline CDR1 is SGHDN and CDR2 FVKESK. The DNA for the CDR3 is TGTGCCAGCAGCCAAGATCCCCAGGGGATAAGGGGCTACACCTTC. The encoded protein is CASSQDPQGIRGYTF.

This chain joins TRBV6-5 and TRBJ2-5; D may be TRBD2 (7 bases). Germline CDR1 and CDR2: MNHEY and SVGAGI. The CDR3 contains 14 residues. Trimming took off 6 bases at V and 1 base at J, with 12 bases between the two ends. The CDR3 sequence is CASSRGAVQETQYF. CDR3 nucleotides: TGTGCCAGCAGCCGGGGGGCGGTCCAAGAGACCCAGTACTTC.

The rearrangement links TRBV7-9 to TRBJ1-1; possibly TRBD1 for D (6 bases). The CDR3 runs to 16 residues. V was clipped by 5 bases and J by 0 bases, with 16 bases between them. Germline assignment: CDR1 SEHNR and CDR2 FQNEAQ (reference sequence). Written as DNA, the CDR3 is TGTGCCAGCAGCCCTTCTCGAGGGGGGATGAACACTGAAGCTTTCTTT. Amino acids: CASSPSRGGMNTEAFF. The whole variable domain, remainder taken from reference TRBV7-9 and TRBJ1-1, is DTGVSQNPRHKITKRGQNVTFRCDPISEHNRLYWYRQTLGQGPEFLTYFQNEAQLEKSRLLSDRFSAERPKGSFSTLEIQRTEQGDSAMYLCASSPSRGGMNTEAFFGQGTRLTVV.

The rearrangement links TRBV7-8 to TRBJ2-7, with 10 bases identical to TRBD2. CDR1 and CDR2 from the germline V gene are SGHVS and FQNEAQ. V shed 0 bases, J shed 3 bases, and the junction held 5 bases outside the gene matches. The length of the CDR3 is 16 residues. The CDR3 loop is CASSLAQREGRYEQYF. CDR3 sequence (DNA): TGTGCCAGCAGCTTAGCGCAGCGGGAGGGCCGCTACGAGCAGTACTTC.

This clone was picked up a small number of times. CDR3 bases: TGTGCCAGCAGCGACCTAGCGGGAGGCGATAACACAGATACGCAGTATTTT. Translating gives CASSDLAGGDNTDTQYF. V is TRBV7-9 and J is TRBJ2-3, with TRBD2 matching over 11 bases. There are 17 residues in the CDR3. The ends lost 5 bases at V and 2 bases at J; junction bases unmatched: 9. Germline V CDR1 and CDR2: SEHNR, FQNEAQ (reference sequence).

This chain uses TRBV10-3 with TRBJ2-7; 11 bases fit TRBD2. Losses at the gene ends were 11 bases for V and 4 bases for J; bases not matched to a gene: 10. CDR1 is ENHRY and CDR2 is SYGVKD in the germline V gene. This CDR3 is 14 amino acids long. CDR3 sequence: CASGRGTSGYEQYF. CDR3 coding DNA: TGTGCCTCAGGGCGGGGGACTAGCGGTTACGAGCAGTACTTC.

V usage is TRBV4-3 and J usage is TRBJ2-3; TRBD2 matches at 11 bases. Germline loops: CDR1 LGHNA, CDR2 YSLEER. The trim removed 4 bases at V and 0 bases at J, leaving 0 bases unmatched. The CDR3 totals 15 residues. The CDR3 DNA is TGCGCCAGCAGCCCTAGCGGGAGGAGCACAGATACGCAGTATTTT. Translation gives CASSPSGRSTDTQYF.

The rearrangement links TRBV5-1 to TRBJ2-7; no definite D call. V lost 4 bases and J lost 2, with 13 bases in between. This CDR3 has 14 amino acids. Germline values: CDR1 SGHRS, CDR2 YFSETQ. For the CDR3, the DNA is TGCGCCAGCAGCCTGGATAATTCTGCCTACGAGCAGTACTTC. Residues: CASSLDNSAYEQYF.

This sequence joins TRBV7-9 and TRBJ2-1; TRBD2 might be the D (7 bases). The CDR3 consists of 14 residues. The V end was cut by 2 bases, the J end by 10 bases, with 15 bases between. Germline V CDR1 and CDR2: SEHNR, FQNEAQ (reference sequence). CDR3 nucleotide sequence: TGTGCCAGCAGCTTATCAGGGGCGGGAGTGGAGCAGTTCTTC. As protein: CASSLSGAGVEQFF.

V is TRBV27 and J is TRBJ1-1; TRBD1 is a possible D gene (6 bases). CDR1 is MNHEY and CDR2 is SMNVEV in the germline V gene (reference sequence). Trimming removed 2 bases at V and 8 bases at J, with 30 bases between. The CDR3 length is 19 residues. CDR3 in DNA: TGTGCCAGCAGTTTAAATCAGGGCCAAGCAGCTCAGGGGCCCCAAGAAGCTTTCTTT. Translating it yields CASSLNQGQAAQGPQEAFF.

This clone was found once. This chain links TRBV5-1 with TRBJ2-1; unclear D gene. Germline CDR1 SGHRS, CDR2 YFSETQ. V was clipped by 0 bases and J by 5 bases, with 12 bases between them. The CDR3 length is 15 residues. In DNA, the CDR3 is TGCGCCAGCAGCTTGGAGGGTAGGATGGACAATGAGCAGTTCTTC. As protein: CASSLEGRMDNEQFF. Combining the CDR3 with reference TRBV5-1 and TRBJ2-1 gives the whole variable domain KAGVTQTPRYLIKTRGQQVTLSCSPISGHRSVSWYQQTPGQGLQFLFEYFSETQRNKGNFPGRFSGRQFSNSRSEMNVSTLELGDSALYLCASSLEGRMDNEQFFGPGTRLTVL.

This clone was seen just once. The V gene is TRBV10-1, the J gene TRBJ2-1; 8 bases fit TRBD2. V dropped 5 bases and J dropped 7; count of bases not matched to a gene: 10. The CDR3 has 15 residues. CDR1 WNHNN and CDR2 SYGVQD come from the germline V gene (reference sequence). CDR3: CASSSSGGPPNEQFF. CDR3 DNA sequence: TGCGCCAGCAGTTCGTCGGGAGGGCCTCCGAATGAGCAGTTCTTC.

The genes are TRBV27 and TRBJ2-6, with 7 bases lining up with TRBD1. Germline trimming cut 6 bases from V and 4 bases from J; bases unmatched to any gene: 9. This CDR3 comprises 16 residues. Germline values: CDR1 MNHEY, CDR2 SMNVEV (reference sequence). CDR3 nucleotides: TGTGCCAGCAGCTTCTCTACAGGGGTCGGGGCCAACGTCCTGACTTTC. It codes for CASSFSTGVGANVLTF.

The rearrangement joins TRBV29-1 to TRBJ1-1, with TRBD1 matching over 9 bases. This CDR3 region has 12 residues. The J segment lost 7 bases and the V segment lost 7 bases, leaving 7 bases of the junction unmatched. The germline V gene has CDR1 SQVTM and CDR2 ANQGSEA. CDR3 DNA: TGCAGCGCATTGGACAGGGGCAGTGAAGCTTTCTTT. This codes for CSALDRGSEAFF.

V usage is TRBV5-8 and J usage is TRBJ2-7, with D possibly matching TRBD2 (6 bases). CDR1 and CDR2 from the germline V gene are SGHTS and YDEGEE. The CDR3 runs 17 residues. V was shortened by 0 bases and J by 2 bases, with 18 bases between the two germline ends. In DNA form, the CDR3 reads TGTGCCAGCAGCTTGGTAGTAGGAGCGGGCCCCACCTACGAGCAGTACTTC. Residues: CASSLVVGAGPTYEQYF.

This chain joins TRBV29-1 and TRBJ2-5; 8 nucleotides agree with TRBD1. Germline V gene lookup returns CDR1 SQVTM and CDR2 ANQGSEA. This CDR3 spans 12 amino acids. The trim removed 5 bases at V and 3 bases at J, leaving 2 bases unmatched. This CDR3 is CSVQQGEETQYF. Written as DNA, the CDR3 is TGCAGCGTTCAACAGGGGGAAGAGACCCAGTACTTC.

The chain recombines TRBV19 with TRBJ2-2; no firm D call. CDR3 length: 15 residues. V was shortened by 5 bases and J by 2 bases, with 12 bases between the two germline ends. Germline V lookup: CDR1 LNHDA, CDR2 SQIVND (reference sequence). This CDR3 is CASSPTDGNTGELFF. The CDR3, as DNA: TGTGCCAGTAGTCCTACGGACGGAAACACCGGGGAGCTGTTTTTT.